The rows below give T cell receptor beta chains drawn from one sample of a study of blood T cells in healthy people across ages. One entry per CDR3 protein, called by TCRdb with MiXCR from the 5' RACE reads. Of some 1.6 million distinct CDR3 sequences listed, about 31% are singletons. The sample comprised blood. The receptors were sampled from a woman aged 25-40 years in good health. Each CDR3 is given with its conserved first and last residue. The D gene is left open where the match is weak. Some rows have no size entry. The others give once, few or many, or a class for an expanded clone.

TRBJ2-4	TRBD2	.	TRBV6-1	CASSEGGYIQYF	TGTGCCAGCAGTGAGGGAGGGTACATTCAGTACTTC
TRBJ2-5	.	.	TRBV20-1	CSARDLRGQETLYF	TGCAGTGCTAGGGATCTCAGGGGCCAAGAGACCCTGTACTTC
TRBJ1-4	.	once	TRBV28	CASMEYNEELFF	TGTGCCAGCATGGAGTATAATGAAGAACTGTTTTTT
TRBJ2-7	TRBD1	few	TRBV28	CASSPLFHDRGDYEQYF	TGTGCCAGCAGCCCGCTATTTCACGACAGGGGTGACTACGAGCAGTACTTC
TRBJ2-1	TRBD2	.	TRBV12-3/TRBV12-4	CASERGGPLYNEQFF	TGTGCCAGCGAACGGGGGGGACCGTTGTACAATGAGCAGTTCTTC
TRBJ1-1	.	.	TRBV4-1	CASSHRGAGTEVFF	TGCGCCAGCAGCCATAGGGGGGCCGGCACTGAAGTTTTCTTT
TRBJ2-7	TRBD1	few	TRBV27	CASSRDRGRKRDEQYF	TGTGCCAGCAGTCGGGACAGGGGGCGGAAAAGGGACGAGCAGTACTTC
TRBJ1-1	.	.	TRBV7-2	CASSLWVNEAFF	TGTGCCAGCAGCTTATGGGTTAATGAAGCTTTCTTT
TRBJ1-6	TRBD1	.	TRBV12-3/TRBV12-4	CASSLGQGVNSPLHF	TGTGCCAGCAGTTTAGGACAGGGGGTAAATTCACCCCTCCACTTT
TRBJ1-6	.	.	TRBV2	CAGRGGGSSYNSPLHF	TGTGCCGGGAGGGGAGGGGGAAGCTCCTATAATTCACCCCTCCACTTT
TRBJ2-3	.	few	TRBV5-1	CASSPGSTSTDTQYF	TGCGCCAGCAGCCCCGGGAGCACTAGCACAGATACGCAGTATTTT
TRBJ2-3	.	few	TRBV6-2/TRBV6-3	CASSYSASGQVDTQYF	TGTGCCAGCAGTTACTCAGCGAGCGGGCAGGTGGATACGCAGTATTTT
TRBJ2-3	TRBD2	.	TRBV10-3	CAVRVGGGGDTQYF	TGTGCCGTCCGCGTCGGGGGGGGAGGGGATACGCAGTATTTT
TRBJ2-5	TRBD2	.	TRBV3-1	CASSQLAGGKETQYF	TGTGCCAGCAGCCAACTAGCGGGGGGAAAAGAGACCCAGTACTTC
TRBJ1-5	.	.	TRBV2	CASSEVQGKGQPQHF	TGTGCCAGCAGTGAAGTACAGGGTAAGGGTCAGCCCCAGCATTTT
TRBJ2-1	.	few	TRBV20-1	CSAVYSQEISNEQFF	TGCAGTGCGGTTTACTCACAGGAGATATCCAATGAGCAGTTCTTC
TRBJ1-2	.	many	TRBV29-1	CSVRDTTNYGYTF	TGCAGCGTCAGGGACACTACTAACTATGGCTACACCTTC
TRBJ2-3	.	.	TRBV20-1	CSARDWGNPDTQYF	TGCAGTGCTAGAGATTGGGGGAACCCAGATACGCAGTATTTT
TRBJ2-1	TRBD1	.	TRBV10-3	CAISGTGLDEQFF	TGTGCCATCAGCGGGACAGGGCTCGATGAGCAGTTCTTC
TRBJ1-2	TRBD1	few	TRBV5-6	CASSEPQGSGPNYGYTF	TGTGCCAGCAGCGAACCACAGGGGAGCGGACCTAACTATGGCTACACCTTC
TRBJ2-5	TRBD2	many	TRBV29-1	CSVEDGGLAGSQETQYF	TGCAGCGTTGAAGATGGCGGACTAGCGGGCTCACAAGAGACCCAGTACTTC
TRBJ2-5	TRBD1	.	TRBV7-8	CASSLVEGDREQKETQYF	TGTGCCAGCAGCTTAGTGGAGGGGGACAGGGAACAAAAAGAGACCCAGTACTTC
TRBJ1-2	TRBD1	few	TRBV12-3/TRBV12-4	CASSFDRGEEGYTF	TGTGCCAGCAGTTTCGACAGGGGGGAGGAAGGCTACACCTTC
TRBJ1-5	.	.	TRBV5-1	CASSLDTHQPQHF	TGCGCCAGCAGCTTGGACACCCATCAGCCCCAGCATTTT
TRBJ2-1	.	.	TRBV24-1	CATSTVNGNEQFF	TGTGCCACCAGTACAGTAAACGGCAATGAGCAGTTCTTC
TRBJ2-3	TRBD2	.	TRBV27	CASSPGAGVVRDTQYF	TGTGCCAGCAGCCCGGGAGCGGGAGTAGTTAGAGATACGCAGTATTTT
TRBJ2-5	.	.	TRBV20-1	CSAAQGRETQYF	TGCAGTGCCGCACAGGGTCGGGAGACCCAGTACTTC
TRBJ2-2	.	.	TRBV27	CASSARLGGELFF	TGTGCCAGCAGTGCCCGACTGGGTGGGGAGCTGTTTTTT
TRBJ2-3	.	.	TRBV14	CASSLGVLSSTDTQYF	TGTGCCAGCAGCCTCGGGGTCTTATCTAGCACAGATACGCAGTATTTT
TRBJ1-1	.	.	TRBV28	CASSDGGAMNTEAFF	TGTGCCAGCAGTGATGGGGGCGCCATGAACACTGAAGCTTTCTTT
TRBJ1-6	.	.	TRBV7-2	CASSLDSFSNPDNSPLHF	TGTGCCAGCAGCTTGGACAGTTTTTCGAACCCAGATAATTCACCCCTCCACTTT
TRBJ2-2	.	.	TRBV20-1	CSARRPGLDTGELFF	TGCAGTGCTAGAAGACCGGGACTTGACACCGGGGAGCTGTTTTTT
TRBJ2-5	.	.	TRBV4-3	CASSQGHQGETQYF	TGCGCCAGCAGCCAAGGTCACCAAGGGGAGACCCAGTACTTC
TRBJ2-3	.	.	TRBV9	CASSVQLVGDTQYF	TGTGCCAGCAGCGTGCAACTAGTTGGAGATACGCAGTATTTT
TRBJ2-3	TRBD1	.	TRBV11-2	CASSSGQGALYTDAQYF	TGTGCCAGCAGCTCGGGACAGGGGGCCTTATACACAGATGCGCAGTATTTT
TRBJ2-7	.	many	TRBV12-3/TRBV12-4	CASRGTSYEQYF	TGTGCCAGCAGGGGCACTAGCTACGAGCAGTACTTC
TRBJ2-7	TRBD1	.	TRBV7-9	CASSANRGPDTYEQYF	TGTGCCAGCAGCGCGAACAGGGGGCCGGATACCTACGAGCAGTACTTC
TRBJ2-5	.	.	TRBV5-1	CTSSLDGGHQETQYF	TGCACCAGCAGCTTGGATGGGGGACACCAAGAGACCCAGTACTTC
TRBJ2-7	TRBD2	.	TRBV5-6	CASSLERGAEQYF	TGTGCCAGCAGCTTGGAGCGGGGAGCCGAGCAGTACTTC
TRBJ2-1	.	many	TRBV20-1	CSGLKDSNNEQFF	TGCAGTGGTCTTAAAGACTCGAACAATGAGCAGTTCTTC
TRBJ2-6	.	.	TRBV28	CASSLGRAAPGANVLTF	TGTGCCAGCAGTTTGGGCAGGGCAGCCCCTGGGGCCAACGTCCTGACTTTC
TRBJ2-1	TRBD1	.	TRBV27	CASRTLGTGSYNEQFF	TGTGCCAGCAGAACCCTCGGGACAGGCTCCTACAATGAGCAGTTCTTC
TRBJ2-2	.	.	TRBV5-6	CASSRQRPGELFF	TGTGCCAGCAGCCGACAGCGCCCCGGGGAGCTGTTTTTT
TRBJ1-6	.	few	TRBV12-3/TRBV12-4	CASSSTPWGDNSPLHF	TGTGCCAGCAGTTCCACCCCGTGGGGGGATAATTCACCCCTCCACTTT
TRBJ1-2	TRBD1	.	TRBV2	CASSSQGAGYGYTF	TGTGCCAGCAGCTCCCAGGGGGCTGGCTATGGCTACACCTTC
TRBJ1-6	.	.	TRBV20-1	CSARDGTYSYNSPLHF	TGCAGTGCTAGAGACGGGACCTACTCCTATAATTCACCCCTCCACTTT
TRBJ2-1	.	.	TRBV12-3/TRBV12-4	CASRRSGQGYEQFF	TGTGCCAGCAGGCGTAGCGGGCAGGGGTATGAGCAGTTCTTC
TRBJ2-3	TRBD1	.	TRBV19	CASSNPLGQGADTQYF	TGTGCCAGTAGTAACCCCCTCGGTCAGGGGGCAGATACGCAGTATTTT
TRBJ2-1	TRBD2	.	TRBV4-1	CASSPGLAGRRSYNEQFF	TGCGCCAGCAGCCCGGGACTAGCGGGAAGAAGGTCCTACAATGAGCAGTTCTTC
TRBJ1-4	.	.	TRBV3-1	CASSQDLGREKLFF	TGTGCCAGCAGCCAAGATTTGGGGAGGGAAAAACTGTTTTTT